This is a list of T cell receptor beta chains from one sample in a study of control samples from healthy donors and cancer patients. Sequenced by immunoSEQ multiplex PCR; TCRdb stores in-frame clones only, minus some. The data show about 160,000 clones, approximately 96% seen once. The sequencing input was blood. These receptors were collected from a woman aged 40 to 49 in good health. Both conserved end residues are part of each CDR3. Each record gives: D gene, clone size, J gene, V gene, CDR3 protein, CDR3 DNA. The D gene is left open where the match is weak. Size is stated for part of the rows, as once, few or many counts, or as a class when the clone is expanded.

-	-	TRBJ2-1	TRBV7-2	CASKTQSGGYNEQFF	TGTGCCAGCAAGACTCAATCAGGAGGGTACAATGAGCAGTTCTTC
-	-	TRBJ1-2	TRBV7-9	CASSLAGGVYGYTF	TGTGCCAGCAGCTTAGCGGGGGGCGTCTATGGCTACACCTTC
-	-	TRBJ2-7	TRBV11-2	CASSLVLYEQYF	TGTGCCAGCAGCTTAGTACTCTACGAGCAGTACTTC
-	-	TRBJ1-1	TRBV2	CASSGRVTEAFF	TGTGCCAGCAGTGGTAGAGTTACTGAAGCTTTCTTT
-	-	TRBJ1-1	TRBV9	CASSVDGGDTEAFF	TGTGCCAGCAGCGTAGATGGGGGGGACACTGAAGCTTTCTTT
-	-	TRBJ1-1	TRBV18	CASSPPGARNTEAFF	TGTGCCAGCTCACCACCGGGAGCCCGGAACACTGAAGCTTTCTTT
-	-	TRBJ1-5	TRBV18	CASSPTTQDIQPQHF	TGTGCCAGCTCACCAACCACACAGGACATCCAGCCCCAGCATTTT
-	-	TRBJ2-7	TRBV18	CASSPSDGSSYEQYF	TGTGCCAGCTCACCATCGGACGGGAGCTCCTACGAGCAGTACTTC
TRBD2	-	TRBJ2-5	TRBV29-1	CSVGTSGSFQETQYF	TGCAGCGTTGGGACTAGCGGGAGCTTCCAAGAGACCCAGTACTTC
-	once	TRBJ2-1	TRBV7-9	CASSLGPPPRKGRFF	TGTGCCAGCAGCTTAGGCCCACCCCCACGGAAGGGGAGGTTCTTC
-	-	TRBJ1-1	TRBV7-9	CASSPRTDPTEAFF	TGTGCCAGCTCGCCCCGGACAGATCCCACTGAAGCTTTCTTT
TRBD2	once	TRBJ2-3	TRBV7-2	CASSLQAGGHTSTDTQYF	TGTGCCAGCAGCTTACAAGCGGGGGGCCACACTAGCACAGATACGCAGTATTTT
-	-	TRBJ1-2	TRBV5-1	CASNAGQLTYGYTF	TGCGCCAGCAACGCCGGACAGCTGACCTATGGCTACACCTTC
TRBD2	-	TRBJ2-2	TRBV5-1	CASSFAGTSVVAGELFF	TGCGCCAGCAGCTTCGCCGGGACTAGCGTGGTCGCCGGGGAGCTGTTTTTT
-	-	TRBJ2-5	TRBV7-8	CASSPVGSGETQYF	TGTGCCAGCAGCCCCGTGGGGTCCGGGGAGACCCAGTACTTC
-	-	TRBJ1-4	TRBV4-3	CASSPGGLNEKLFF	TGCGCCAGCAGCCCGGGGGGCCTTAATGAAAAACTGTTTTTT
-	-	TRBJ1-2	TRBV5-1	CASSLVQGTNYGYTF	TGCGCCAGCAGCTTGGTTCAGGGGACGAACTATGGCTACACCTTC
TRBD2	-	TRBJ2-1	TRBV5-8	CASSLFSGGSGYEQFF	TGTGCCAGCAGCTTGTTCTCGGGAGGGTCAGGTTATGAGCAGTTCTTC
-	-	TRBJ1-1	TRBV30	CAWSTSLAEAFF	TGTGCCTGGAGTACCAGTTTAGCTGAAGCTTTCTTT
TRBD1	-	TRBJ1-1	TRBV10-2	CASIPDRGLNTEAFF	TGCGCCAGCATCCCCGACAGGGGTTTGAACACTGAAGCTTTCTTT
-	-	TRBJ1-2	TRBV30	CAHSPQGDYGYTF	TGTGCCCATTCCCCTCAGGGAGACTATGGCTACACCTTC
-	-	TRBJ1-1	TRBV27	CASRPRTASNTEAFF	TGTGCCAGCAGGCCTAGGACCGCCTCGAACACTGAAGCTTTCTTT
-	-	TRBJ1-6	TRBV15	CATSTRRNSPLHF	TGTGCCACCAGCACAAGGCGCAATTCACCCCTCCACTTT
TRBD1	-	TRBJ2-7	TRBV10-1	CASSRTGAYEQYF	TGCGCCAGCAGTAGGACAGGAGCCTACGAGCAGTACTTC
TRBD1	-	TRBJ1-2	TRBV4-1	CASSHDQGGLRGYTF	TGCGCCAGCAGCCACGATCAGGGGGGGCTGAGAGGCTACACCTTC
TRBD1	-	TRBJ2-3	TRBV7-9	CASSPTNRGSTDTQYF	TGTGCCAGCAGCCCCACCAACAGGGGGAGCACAGATACGCAGTATTTT
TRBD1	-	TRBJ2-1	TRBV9	CASSAGQGLYNEQFF	TGTGCCAGCAGCGCGGGACAGGGGCTTTACAATGAGCAGTTCTTC
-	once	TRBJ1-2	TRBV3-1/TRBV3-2	CASSQSYGYTF	TGTGCCAGCAGCCAATCCTATGGCTACACCTTC
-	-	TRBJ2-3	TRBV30	CAFYQAAQPFTDTQYF	TGTGCCTTTTACCAGGCCGCTCAACCTTTCACAGATACGCAGTATTTT
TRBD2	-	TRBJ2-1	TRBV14	CASSSETSGLYNEQFF	TGTGCCAGCAGCTCGGAGACTAGCGGGTTATACAATGAGCAGTTCTTC
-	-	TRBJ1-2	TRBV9	CASSRGSHTF	TGTGCCAGCAGCCGAGGGAGTCACACCTTC
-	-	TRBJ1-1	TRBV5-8	CASSYITGRFVNTEAFF	TGTGCCAGCAGCTACATAACAGGGAGGTTTGTGAACACTGAAGCTTTCTTT
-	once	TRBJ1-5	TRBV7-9	CASSLGFGQANQPQHF	TGTGCCAGCAGCTTAGGTTTCGGGCAGGCCAATCAGCCCCAGCATTTT